This TCR beta chain is drawn from a study of T cells in Graves' hyperthyroidism and ophthalmopathy. TCR beta CDR3 regions were amplified from RNA. The HTBI set primed first-round TCR CDR3 RT-PCR. TCRdb re-called the multiplex PCR reads through MiXCR, storing one row per CDR3 protein. The sample has 210,000 or so distinct CDR3 sequences; about a sixth are singletons. This clonotype occurred many times. V lost 5 bases, J lost 5 bases, and 12 bases lay in between. Germline values: CDR1 SEHNR, CDR2 FQNEAQ (reference sequence). This CDR3 spans 14 amino acids. Investigators excluded patients with uncontrolled infection, other autoimmune disease, pregnancy or lactation.

Sequencing input: blood. The chain couples TRBV7-9 to TRBJ1-4; D remains unclear. The receptor was derived from a man aged 50-59 years with Graves' hyperthyroidism. In DNA form, the CDR3 reads TGTGCCAGCAGCGAACCGGGCAGAAATGAAAAACTGTTTTTT. Protein product: CASSEPGRNEKLFF.